The clone carrying this TCR beta chain has more than one count but fewer than ten. What it binds is not known. Germline V lookup: CDR1 MNHNS, CDR2 SASEGT. The CDR3 has 13 residues. Trimming shortened V by 7 bases and J by 6 bases, and 13 bases separated the two germline ends. The data belong to a study of blood T cells in healthy people across ages. Study conclusions and caveats: No conclusive comparison of naive versus antigen-experienced cells was possible with unsorted PBMCs.

The second PCR ran roughly 7 to 12 cycles with a sample-barcoded 5' primer and J-beta primers. TCRdb redid the calling of the 5' RACE reads with MiXCR, one entry per CDR3 protein. Seen here are fewer than 2,000,000 distinct CDR3 sequences, almost 35% observed once, and the top ten hold approximately 10%. The chain employs TRBV6-1 and TRBJ2-1; the D gene could be TRBD1 or TRBD2 (5 bases each). Sequenced: blood. The source of this sequence is a woman aged 25 to 39 in good health. The CDR3 sequence is CASTRDGSNEQFF. The CDR3 DNA reads as TGTGCCAGCACTCGGGACGGATCCAATGAGCAGTTCTTC.